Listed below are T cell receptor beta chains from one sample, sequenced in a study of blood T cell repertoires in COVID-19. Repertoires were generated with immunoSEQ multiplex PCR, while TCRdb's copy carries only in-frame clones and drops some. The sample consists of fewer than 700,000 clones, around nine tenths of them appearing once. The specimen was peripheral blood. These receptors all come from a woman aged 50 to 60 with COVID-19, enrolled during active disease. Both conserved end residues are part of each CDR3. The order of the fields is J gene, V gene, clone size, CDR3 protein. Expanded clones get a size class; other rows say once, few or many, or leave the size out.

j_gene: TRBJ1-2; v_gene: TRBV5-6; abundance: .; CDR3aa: CASSPRQGNFYGYTF
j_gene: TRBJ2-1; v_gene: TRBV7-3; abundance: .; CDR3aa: CASSTKGAGEQFF
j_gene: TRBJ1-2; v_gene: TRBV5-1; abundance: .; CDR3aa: CASSRGGFQARGYTF
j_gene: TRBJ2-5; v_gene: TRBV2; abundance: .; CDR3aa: CASSEHTGGLETQYF
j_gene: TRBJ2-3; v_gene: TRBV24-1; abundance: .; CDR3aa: CATSDPSGGASDTQYF
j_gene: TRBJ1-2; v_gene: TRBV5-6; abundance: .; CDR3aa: CASSFDPRGRGYGYTF
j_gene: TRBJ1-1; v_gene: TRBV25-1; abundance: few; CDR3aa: CASSEYRTDEAFF
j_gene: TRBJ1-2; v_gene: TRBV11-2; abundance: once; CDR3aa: CASSLVGQGGGYTF
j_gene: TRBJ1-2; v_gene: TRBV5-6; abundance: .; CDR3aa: CASSLGQVIYGYTF
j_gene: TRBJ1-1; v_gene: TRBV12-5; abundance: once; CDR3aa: CASGALTGAEAFF
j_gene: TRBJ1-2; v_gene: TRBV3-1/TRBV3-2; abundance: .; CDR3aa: CASSPEWDREYGYTF
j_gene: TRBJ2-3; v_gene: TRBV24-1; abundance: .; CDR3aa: CATSDPQGANTQYF
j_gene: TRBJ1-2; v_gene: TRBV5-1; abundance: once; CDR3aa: CASSLTGGNYGYTF
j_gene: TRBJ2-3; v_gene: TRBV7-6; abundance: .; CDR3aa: CASRRLGPSGGDVRDTQYF
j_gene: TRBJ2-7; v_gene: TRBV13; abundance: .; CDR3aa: CASSRSRGKDEQYF
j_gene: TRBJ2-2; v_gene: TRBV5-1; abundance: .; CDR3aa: CASSSWARGTKAGELFF
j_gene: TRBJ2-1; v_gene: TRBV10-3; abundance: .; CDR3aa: CAISESKGQHYNEQFF
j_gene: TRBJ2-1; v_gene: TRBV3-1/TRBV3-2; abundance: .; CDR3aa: CASSLRAGNEQFF
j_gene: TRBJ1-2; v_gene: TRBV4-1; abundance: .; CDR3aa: CASSHPRGGAGGYTF
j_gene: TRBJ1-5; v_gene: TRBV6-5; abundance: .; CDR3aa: CASSYVQGVQPQHF
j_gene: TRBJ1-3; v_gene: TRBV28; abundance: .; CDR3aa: CASSPQGTYSGNTIYF